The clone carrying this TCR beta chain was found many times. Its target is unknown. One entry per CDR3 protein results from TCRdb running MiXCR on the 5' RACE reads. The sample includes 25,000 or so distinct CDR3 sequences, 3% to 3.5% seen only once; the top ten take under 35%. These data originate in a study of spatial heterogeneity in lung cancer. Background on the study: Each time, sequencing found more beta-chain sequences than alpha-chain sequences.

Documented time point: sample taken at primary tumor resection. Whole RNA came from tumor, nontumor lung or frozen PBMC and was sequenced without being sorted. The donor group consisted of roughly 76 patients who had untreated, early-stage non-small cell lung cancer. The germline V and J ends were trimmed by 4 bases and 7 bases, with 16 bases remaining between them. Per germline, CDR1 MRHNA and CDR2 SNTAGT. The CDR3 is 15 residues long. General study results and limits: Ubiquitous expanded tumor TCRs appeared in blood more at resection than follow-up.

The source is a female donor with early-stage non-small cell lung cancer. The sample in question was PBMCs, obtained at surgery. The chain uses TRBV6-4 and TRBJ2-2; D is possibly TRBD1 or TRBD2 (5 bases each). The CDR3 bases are TGTGCCAGCAGTGCCGCCCTTGGGGCGGGCGGGGAGCTGTTTTTT. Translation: CASSAALGAGGELFF.